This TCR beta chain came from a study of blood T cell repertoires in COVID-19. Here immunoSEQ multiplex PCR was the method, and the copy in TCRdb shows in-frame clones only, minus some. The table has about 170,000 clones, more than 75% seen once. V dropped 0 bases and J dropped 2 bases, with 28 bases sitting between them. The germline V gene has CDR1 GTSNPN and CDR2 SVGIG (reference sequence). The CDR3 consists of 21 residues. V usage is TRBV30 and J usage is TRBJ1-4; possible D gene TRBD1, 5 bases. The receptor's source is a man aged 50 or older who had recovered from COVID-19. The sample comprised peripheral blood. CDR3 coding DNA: TGTGCCTGGAGTGTGTTGAGCTCCGGGACTTGGGGAATGAGGACTAATGAAAAACTGTTTTTT. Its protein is CAWSVLSSGTWGMRTNEKLFF.